Listed below are T cell receptor beta chains from one sample, sequenced in a study of blood T cell repertoires in COVID-19. Here immunoSEQ multiplex PCR was the method, and the copy in TCRdb shows in-frame clones only, minus some. The data hold hundreds of thousands of clones, with approximately 87% observed a single time. Sequenced: peripheral blood. The receptor set was obtained from a woman between 50 and 59 years old who had recovered from COVID-19. Both conserved end residues are part of each CDR3. The D gene is left open where the match is weak. Some rows have no size entry. The others give once, few or many, or a class for an expanded clone.

j_call clone_size v_call d_call cdr3_aa cdr3_nt
TRBJ1-3 - TRBV28 - CASSFDPGSTGNTIYF TGTGCCAGCAGTTTTGACCCGGGATCGACTGGAAACACCATATATTTT
TRBJ2-7 - TRBV5-4 TRBD1 CASSLRTGISYEQYF TGTGCCAGCAGCTTAAGGACAGGTATCTCCTACGAGCAGTACTTC
TRBJ2-7 - TRBV7-2 TRBD1 CASSLGGTVSEQYF TGTGCCAGCAGCTTAGGAGGGACAGTGAGCGAGCAGTACTTC
TRBJ1-1 many TRBV29-1 - CSVPRADLSNTEAFF TGCAGCGTTCCGAGGGCAGACCTTTCGAACACTGAAGCTTTCTTT
TRBJ2-7 - TRBV7-8 TRBD1 CATSDYRGTYEQYF TGTGCCACCTCGGACTACAGGGGGACCTACGAGCAGTACTTC
TRBJ1-2 - TRBV24-1 TRBD1 CATSGDRGGGYTF TGTGCCACCAGTGGCGACAGGGGAGGTGGCTACACCTTC
TRBJ2-7 - TRBV5-1 TRBD2 CASSGRTSGSNEQYF TGCGCCAGCAGCGGCAGGACTAGCGGGAGTAACGAGCAGTACTTC
TRBJ2-7 - TRBV2 - CASTRDRTYEQYF TGTGCCAGCACCCGAGACAGAACCTACGAGCAGTACTTC
TRBJ1-5 - TRBV6-2/TRBV6-3 TRBD1 CASSYGRGDQPQHF TGTGCCAGCAGTTACGGCAGGGGGGATCAGCCCCAGCATTTT
TRBJ1-1 - TRBV15 - CATSRDQGGPNF TGTGCCACCAGCAGAGATCAGGGCGGCCCGAATTTT
TRBJ1-2 - TRBV18 - CASSPPSWLAGINYGYTF TGTGCCAGCTCACCACCGTCTTGGCTGGCAGGGATCAACTATGGCTACACCTTC
TRBJ1-5 - TRBV12-3/TRBV12-4 - CASSLADNQPQHF TGTGCCAGCAGTTTGGCCGATAATCAGCCCCAGCATTTT
TRBJ1-2 - TRBV6-1 - CASSELRGNPHGYTF TGTGCCAGCAGTGAACTTCGCGGGAACCCCCATGGCTACACCTTC
TRBJ2-1 - TRBV11-2 - CASSLGTAAEQFF TGTGCCAGCAGCTTAGGGACAGCAGCCGAGCAGTTCTTC
TRBJ1-2 once TRBV19 TRBD1 CASSIAGGENGYTF TGTGCCAGTAGTATAGCAGGGGGCGAGAACGGCTACACCTTC
TRBJ2-2 - TRBV11-2 - CASSLDTGVPGELFF TGTGCCAGCAGCTTAGATACCGGGGTCCCCGGGGAGCTGTTTTTT
TRBJ2-5 - TRBV9 - CASSVDGETQYF TGTGCCAGCAGCGTAGACGGAGAGACCCAGTACTTC
TRBJ1-1 - TRBV7-3 - CASSLTDSPNTEAFF TGTGCCAGCAGCTTAACGGACAGCCCGAACACTGAAGCTTTCTTT
TRBJ1-2 once TRBV5-1 - CASSKEGVSDDYGYTF TGCGCCAGCAGCAAAGAGGGGGTGTCAGACGACTATGGCTACACCTTC
TRBJ2-7 once TRBV7-9 - CASSFGDEQYF TGTGCCAGCAGCTTCGGAGACGAGCAGTACTTC
TRBJ2-5 once TRBV11-3 - CASSGAAQETQYF TGTGCCAGCAGTGGGGCGGCGCAAGAGACCCAGTACTTC
TRBJ1-3 - TRBV5-1 TRBD1 CASSARQGSAGNTIYF TGCGCCAGCAGCGCCCGACAGGGGTCGGCGGGAAACACCATATATTTT
TRBJ2-3 - TRBV9 - CASSVVIAATDTQYF TGTGCCAGCAGCGTTGTCATAGCAGCAACAGATACGCAGTATTTT
TRBJ1-4 once TRBV5-1 - CASSLVGGATNEKLFF TGCGCCAGCAGCTTGGTAGGGGGAGCAACTAATGAAAAACTGTTTTTT
TRBJ2-1 - TRBV6-5 TRBD2 CASSEGLAGVNEQFF TGTGCCAGCAGCGAGGGACTAGCGGGAGTCAATGAGCAGTTCTTC
TRBJ2-7 - TRBV6-2/TRBV6-3 TRBD1 CASSTRPGQGAYEQYF TGTGCCAGCAGTACCAGACCGGGACAGGGCGCCTACGAGCAGTACTTC
TRBJ2-2 - TRBV6-5 - CASRLGEQGRGELFF TGTGCCAGCAGACTTGGAGAACAGGGTCGCGGGGAGCTGTTTTTT
TRBJ1-1 once TRBV6-1 - CASSEARGYTEAFF TGTGCCAGCAGTGAAGCTCGGGGATACACTGAAGCTTTCTTT
TRBJ1-2 - TRBV7-6 - CASSLDPAHLANYGYTF TGTGCCAGCAGCTTAGACCCTGCCCACTTAGCTAACTATGGCTACACCTTC
TRBJ1-1 - TRBV3-1/TRBV3-2 - CASSFSQGYMNTEAFF TGTGCCAGCAGTTTTTCGCAGGGCTACATGAACACTGAAGCTTTCTTT
TRBJ2-1 - TRBV9 TRBD2 CASSPRGTSHNEQFF TGTGCCAGCAGCCCCCGGGGGACTAGTCACAATGAGCAGTTCTTC
TRBJ2-7 - TRBV7-9 - CASSLVSGAEQYF TGTGCCAGCAGCTTAGTTTCAGGGGCCGAGCAGTACTTC
TRBJ2-1 - TRBV19 TRBD2 CAEQTPASGKYNEQFF TGTGCTGAGCAGACGCCCGCTAGCGGGAAATACAATGAGCAGTTCTTC
TRBJ2-5 - TRBV7-2 - CASTLNRDQETQYF TGTGCCAGCACCTTGAACCGCGATCAAGAGACCCAGTACTTC
TRBJ2-5 - TRBV29-1 - CSVGDTFSGETQYF TGCAGCGTTGGGGACACCTTCTCGGGAGAGACCCAGTACTTC
TRBJ1-2 - TRBV18 TRBD1 CASSGQGNLKDYGYTF TGTGCCAGCTCGGGACAGGGAAACCTTAAGGACTATGGCTACACCTTC
TRBJ2-7 once TRBV5-1 - CASSNDGETYEQYF TGCGCCAGCAGCAACGACGGGGAAACATACGAGCAGTACTTC
TRBJ2-2 - TRBV9 - CASSPPGLRDTGELFF TGTGCCAGCAGCCCCCCAGGGTTAAGGGATACCGGGGAGCTGTTTTTT
TRBJ1-5 - TRBV6-5 - CASSRSGDQPQHF TGTGCCAGCAGCCGGTCGGGTGATCAGCCCCAGCATTTT
TRBJ2-2 once TRBV29-1 - CSVDGLYTGELFF TGCAGCGTTGACGGACTCTACACCGGGGAGCTGTTTTTT
TRBJ1-5 - TRBV6-5 TRBD1 CASSDSDRGRQPQHF TGTGCCAGCAGTGACTCAGACAGGGGCCGACAGCCCCAGCATTTT
TRBJ2-6 - TRBV29-1 - CSVRYSGANVLTF TGCAGCGTGCGGTACTCTGGGGCCAACGTCCTGACTTTC
TRBJ1-1 - TRBV7-2 - CASSLIQGPGAEAFF TGTGCCAGCAGCTTAATTCAGGGGCCCGGAGCTGAAGCTTTCTTT
TRBJ2-3 - TRBV7-2 - CASSNFGGWRADTQYF TGTGCCAGCAGCAACTTCGGGGGTTGGCGAGCAGATACGCAGTATTTT
TRBJ2-5 once TRBV5-4 TRBD1 CATHPGGDPETQYF TGTGCCACCCACCCAGGGGGCGATCCAGAGACCCAGTACTTC
TRBJ1-2 - TRBV28 - CASSFRLRLAEQGRGGYTF TGTGCCAGCAGTTTCCGGTTGCGGTTAGCTGAACAGGGCCGTGGTGGCTACACCTTC
TRBJ1-1 - TRBV7-9 TRBD1 CASSLSGGDIEAFF TGTGCCAGCAGCTTATCAGGGGGCGATATTGAAGCTTTCTTT
TRBJ2-1 - TRBV4-3 TRBD2 CASSQGLALNEQFF TGCGCCAGCAGCCAGGGACTAGCCCTCAATGAGCAGTTCTTC
TRBJ2-1 - TRBV7-7 TRBD1 CASSHAGTAHNEQFF TGTGCCAGCAGCCACGCCGGGACAGCCCACAATGAGCAGTTCTTC
TRBJ2-5 - TRBV24-1 TRBD2 CATSDTPAGVETQYF TGTGCCACCAGTGATACTCCAGCGGGAGTAGAGACCCAGTACTTC